This TCR beta chain was identified in a study of Graves' ophthalmopathy and Graves' hyperthyroidism. This clonotype turned up a few times. CDR1 LNHDA and CDR2 SQIVND come from the germline V gene (reference sequence). After removal of 7 bases from V and 5 bases from J, the junction contained 7 bases not matched to a gene. The CDR3 loop spans 13 amino acids. RNA served as the template for amplifying TCR beta CDR3 regions. HTBI-primed RT-PCR formed the first round, and a multiplex PCR formed the second. TCRdb called the multiplex PCR reads again in MiXCR, with one record for every CDR3 protein. The table has 360,000 or so distinct CDR3 sequences, around 18% seen once; the top ten hold about 1.4%.

This sequence joins TRBV19 and TRBJ2-5, with 7 bases lining up with TRBD2. Sequenced material: peripheral blood. This clonotype was obtained from a woman younger than 30 with Graves' ophthalmopathy. CDR3 sequence (DNA): TGTGCCAGTAAGCGGACTAGTGGCGAGACCCAGTACTTC. Amino acid sequence: CASKRTSGETQYF.